The 7 T cell receptor beta chains reported below all come from one sample, sequenced in a study of CD8+ T cells in alopecia areata (dated by TCRdb to the late 2010s). Library preparation used the immunoSEQ multiplex PCR assay. To provide template for TCR sequencing, every sample had RNA extracted and reverse transcribed into cDNA. What TCRdb holds here is the immuneACCESS table cut down to in-frame rearrangements. Part of the clones is not present; checked against another copy, under half of the missing clones reflect an unresolved V gene, and the others are unexplained. This sample is represented by roughly 200,000 clones; 53% of them were singletons. The ten largest clones take up roughly 10% of the sample. What the time point label conveys for this sample: 24 weeks on oral tofacitinib. The treatment or condition label corresponds to: oral pan-JAK inhibitor, 5-10 mg twice daily. The sample was CD8+ T cells sorted from blood, taken at week 24, from a patient treated with tofacitinib. The origin of the receptors is a human donor with alopecia areata.

This clone was counted a few times. This chain links TRBV27 with TRBJ2-5; 8 nucleotides align to TRBD2. Trimming at V came to 5 bases and at J to 5 bases, leaving 7 bases not matched to a gene. CDR3 length: 14 amino acids. Germline assignment: CDR1 MNHEY and CDR2 SMNVEV (reference sequence). CDR3 sequence reads: CASSPMASGETQYF. The CDR3 region has the DNA TGTGCCAGCAGTCCAATGGCTAGCGGGGAGACCCAGTACTTC.

This clone came up a few times. This sequence joins TRBV15 and TRBJ1-5; D might be TRBD1 (5 bases). Germline V gene sequence: CDR1 LNHNV, CDR2 YYDKDF (reference sequence). The V and J ends lost 3 bases and 7 bases respectively, with 10 bases between them. The CDR3 covers 13 residues. CDR3 protein: CATSSGDRQPQHF. The CDR3 DNA reads as TGTGCCACCAGCAGTGGGGACCGACAGCCCCAGCATTTT.

This chain uses TRBV25-1 with TRBJ2-7, with 9 nucleotides matching TRBD1. The CDR3 sequence is 13 residues long. V trimming: 3 bases; J trimming: 7 bases; junction bases outside the gene matches: 4. Looked up from germline, CDR1 is MGHDK and CDR2 is SYGVNS. CDR3 bases: TGTGCCAGCAGTGATGGACAGGGGATTGAGCAGTACTTC. Translation: CASSDGQGIEQYF.

This clone has more than one count but fewer than ten. The V and J genes are TRBV7-2 and TRBJ2-7; no clear D gene. The CDR3 covers 15 residues. V shed 1 base and J shed 1 base, with 11 bases lying between them. Germline values: CDR1 SGHTA, CDR2 FQGNSA. The CDR3 spells CASSLVGPVSYEQYF. CDR3 DNA: TGTGCCAGCAGCTTAGTGGGCCCGGTTTCCTACGAGCAGTACTTC. The variable domain in full, completed from reference TRBV7-2 and TRBJ2-7, reads GAGVSQSPSNKVTEKGKDVELRCDPISGHTALYWYRQSLGQGLEFLIYFQGNSAPDKSGLPSDRFSAERTGGSVSTLTIQRTQQEDSAVYLCASSLVGPVSYEQYFGPGTRLTVT.

This rearrangement joins TRBV4-3 to TRBJ1-2; D unclear. V dropped 1 base and J dropped 4 bases, with 10 bases sitting between them. The length of the CDR3 is 14 residues. Germline CDR1 is LGHNA and CDR2 is YSLEER. CDR3 amino acids: CASSQGEGAYGYTF. In DNA form, the CDR3 reads TGCGCCAGCAGCCAAGGTGAAGGAGCCTATGGCTACACCTTC.

The gene calls are TRBV30 and TRBJ1-3, with a tentative D call TRBD1 (6 bases). The CDR3 is 13 residues long. The V gene's germline CDR1 is GTSNPN and CDR2 SVGIG (reference sequence). V dropped 6 bases and J dropped 0 bases, with 9 bases sitting between them. In DNA form, the CDR3 reads TGTGCCTGTGGACAGCGCTCTGGAAACACCATATATTTT. Translated: CACGQRSGNTIYF.

This clone was picked up a small number of times. The chain combines TRBV29-1 with TRBJ2-1; 7 bases fit TRBD1. The CDR3 is 15 residues long. The germline gives CDR1 SQVTM, CDR2 ANQGSEA. With V trimmed by 3 bases and J by 6 bases, 11 bases remained unmatched. DNA for the CDR3: TGCAGCGTTGACCTTAGACAGGGTCTCGGCAATGAGCAGTTCTTC. Protein sequence: CSVDLRQGLGNEQFF.